What follows are 18 T cell receptor beta chains derived from one specimen sequenced in a study of cytomegalovirus exposure and HLA in healthy donors. PCR involved 60 Vbeta and 13 Jbeta primers. Assay: immunoSEQ multiplex PCR; the TCRdb copy retains only in-frame clones and omits some. Its table lists roughly 40,000 clones. Input material: PBMCs. Receptors originate from a male donor in good health and CMV-seronegative.

The V call is TRBV28, the J call TRBJ1-1; no clear D gene. V was pared by 5 bases and J by 0 bases, with 13 bases between. The CDR3 is made up of 15 amino acids. Germline values: CDR1 MDHEN, CDR2 SYDVKM. The CDR3 reads CASSDSTSMNTEAFF. The DNA of the CDR3 is TGTGCCAGCAGTGACTCCACATCCATGAACACTGAAGCTTTCTTT. Using reference TRBV28 and TRBJ1-1 for the parts outside the CDR3, the full variable domain is DVKVTQSSRYLVKRTGEKVFLECVQDMDHENMFWYRQDPGLGLRLIYFSYDVKMKEKGDIPEGYSVSREKKERFSLILESASTNQTSMYLCASSDSTSMNTEAFFGQGTRLTVV.

The chain links TRBV15 to TRBJ2-7; TRBD2 is a possible D gene (5 bases). Trimming shortened V by 1 base and J by 2 bases, and 9 bases separated the two germline ends. Germline V gene lookup returns CDR1 LNHNV and CDR2 YYDKDF (reference sequence). The CDR3 runs to 14 residues. The CDR3 protein is CATSRGGLAYEQYF. The CDR3 DNA reads TGTGCCACCAGCAGAGGAGGGCTAGCCTACGAGCAGTACTTC.

This chain joins TRBV29-1 and TRBJ1-2, with D perhaps TRBD1 (5 bases). Trimming removed 8 bases from V and 3 bases from J, with 7 bases in between. This CDR3 region has 10 residues. In germline, CDR1 is SQVTM, CDR2 ANQGSEA. CDR3 DNA: TGCAGCACGGGGGACTATGGCTACACCTTC. Translation gives CSTGDYGYTF.

The chain couples TRBV29-1 to TRBJ1-2, with D tentatively TRBD1 (5 bases). V lost 5 bases to trimming and J lost 5 bases, with 6 bases between them. CDR1 SQVTM and CDR2 ANQGSEA come from the germline V gene. The CDR3 is 10 residues long. CDR3 protein: CSVPGYGYTF. The CDR3 DNA reads TGCAGCGTTCCAGGGTATGGCTACACCTTC.

The chain uses TRBV19 and TRBJ1-1; 8 bases align to TRBD1. J gave up 2 bases and V 9 bases, and 8 bases lay outside the gene matches. The germline V gene encodes CDR1 LNHDA and CDR2 SQIVND (reference sequence). This CDR3 is built from 14 residues. The CDR3 DNA sequence: TGTGCCAGCACTAGACAGGGGCCCAACACTGAAGCTTTCTTT. This codes for CASTRQGPNTEAFF.

This chain joins TRBV11-2 and TRBJ1-1; a possible D gene is TRBD1 (5 bases). There are 16 residues in the CDR3. Germline V lookup: CDR1 SGHAT, CDR2 FQNNGV. Trimming shortened V by 3 bases and J by 3 bases, and 17 bases separated the two germline ends. The CDR3 bases are TGTGCCAGCAGCTTGGGCCGTGGGACTTCGGACACTGAAGCTTTCTTT. Its translation: CASSLGRGTSDTEAFF.

The gene calls are TRBV2 and TRBJ2-1; D not resolved. Germline-derived CDR1 and CDR2 are SNHLY and FYNNEI. V gave up 5 bases and J gave up 9 bases, with 23 bases separating them. The CDR3 consists of 16 residues. The DNA of the CDR3 is TGTGCCAGCAGTTCATCAATCGTCACCTCCCACAGTGAGCAGTTCTTC. It encodes CASSSSIVTSHSEQFF.

The rearrangement uses TRBV7-2 and TRBJ2-1; D unclear. The V end lost 5 bases, the J end lost 0 bases, and 8 bases lay between the germline ends. CDR3 length equals 14 residues. Germline V gene lookup returns CDR1 SGHTA and CDR2 FQGNSA. CDR3 residues: CASSAQSSYNEQFF. Here the CDR3 DNA reads TGTGCCAGCAGCGCACAGAGCTCCTACAATGAGCAGTTCTTC.

The V call is TRBV28, the J call TRBJ1-3, with D unresolved. Trimming cost V 7 bases and J 0 bases, with 16 bases left between them. The CDR3 is 16 amino acids. Per germline, CDR1 MDHEN and CDR2 SYDVKM. CDR3: CASTLGPNVSGNTIYF. The CDR3 DNA sequence: TGTGCCAGCACGCTTGGGCCGAACGTCTCTGGAAACACCATATATTTT.

The V and J genes are TRBV18 and TRBJ2-1; 7 nucleotides align to TRBD2. The V and J ends lost 3 bases and 1 base, in that order; junction bases with no gene match: 9. CDR1 and CDR2 from the germline V gene are KGHSH and LQKENI. The CDR3 is 17 amino acids. CDR3 coding DNA: TGTGCCAGCTCACCTCGACTAGCCCGAACGTCCTACAATGAGCAGTTCTTC. Translated: CASSPRLARTSYNEQFF.

The rearrangement links TRBV13 to TRBJ2-7; D might be TRBD2 (7 bases). The CDR3 totals 13 residues. Trimming stripped 4 bases from V and 6 bases from J, with 13 bases between. CDR1 PRHDT and CDR2 FYEKMQ come from the germline V gene (reference sequence). Here the CDR3 DNA reads TGTGCCAGCAGCTCTACGGGGGGCTCCGAGCAGTACTTC. Translation gives CASSSTGGSEQYF.

The rearrangement uses TRBV5-1 and TRBJ2-2; TRBD1 is a possible D gene (6 bases). Germline V lookup: CDR1 SGHRS, CDR2 YFSETQ. V was clipped by 4 bases and J by 5 bases, with 15 bases between them. CDR3 size: 15 residues. This CDR3 reads CASSAQGRVTGELFF. CDR3 sequence (DNA): TGCGCCAGCAGCGCACAGGGTAGAGTTACCGGGGAGCTGTTTTTT.

The chain has TRBV10-3 and TRBJ1-1, with 9 bases aligning to TRBD1. The CDR3 has 16 residues. Trimming cost V 3 bases and J 2 bases; bases outside gene matches: 7. From germline, CDR1 is ENHRY and CDR2 SYGVKD. In DNA, the CDR3 is TGTGCCATCAGTGAACGACAGGGGGGGGAAAACACTGAAGCTTTCTTT. This encodes CAISERQGGENTEAFF.

V gene TRBV19 combines with J gene TRBJ1-5; TRBD1 matches 8 bases. V lost 1 base, J lost 1 base, and 0 bases stayed unmatched. Germline CDR1 reads LNHDA; CDR2 reads SQIVND (reference sequence). This CDR3 has 15 residues. CDR3 sequence: CASSIGTGSNQPQHF. CDR3 coding DNA: TGTGCCAGTAGTATAGGGACAGGGAGCAATCAGCCCCAGCATTTT.

The V gene is TRBV5-8, the J gene TRBJ2-5, with TRBD2 identical over 7 bases. From germline, CDR1 is SGHTS and CDR2 YDEGEE. The ends lost 2 bases at V and 2 bases at J; junction bases unmatched: 3. This CDR3 has 14 amino acids. The chain's CDR3 is CASSFGLVQETQYF. The CDR3 nucleotides are TGTGCCAGCAGCTTCGGACTAGTTCAAGAGACCCAGTACTTC.

The chain employs TRBV18 and TRBJ1-4; no reliable D call. This CDR3 spans 14 amino acids. Germline V CDR1 and CDR2: KGHSH, LQKENI. Trimming stripped 2 bases from V and 3 bases from J, with 7 bases between. Here the CDR3 reads CASSPSQSNEKLFF. The CDR3 bases are TGTGCCAGCTCACCATCACAGTCTAATGAAAAACTGTTTTTT.

This chain uses TRBV5-1 with TRBJ1-4; no firm D call. The CDR3 sequence is 14 residues long. V gave up 0 bases and J gave up 4 bases, with 7 bases separating them. CDR1 is SGHRS and CDR2 is YFSETQ in the germline V gene. The CDR3 here is CASSLGGGNEKLFF. For the CDR3, the DNA is TGCGCCAGCAGCTTGGGGGGAGGTAATGAAAAACTGTTTTTT.

The chain carries TRBV4-1 and TRBJ1-1; 11 nucleotides line up with TRBD1. The J segment lost 5 bases and the V segment lost 5 bases, leaving 7 bases of the junction unmatched. The CDR3 spans 15 residues. Germline lookup yields CDR1 MGHRA and CDR2 YSYEKL. Here the CDR3 DNA reads TGCGCCAGCAGCTTCACCGGGACAGGGGGGACTGAAGCTTTCTTT. This encodes CASSFTGTGGTEAFF.